The 20 T cell receptor beta chains presented below share a single source sample, sequenced in a study of graft-versus-host responses after intestinal transplantation. TCRdb's copy holds only in-frame clones and misses some; the assay was immunoSEQ multiplex PCR. The table has roughly 75,000 clones, 90% to 95% seen once. Their cognate antigens are unknown. Sequences were derived from unstimulated CD4+ T cells sorted from spleen or lymph node cells, sampled before intestinal transplant. These receptors all stem from a human donor who received an intestinal transplant.

The V gene is TRBV7-7, the J gene TRBJ2-3; D remains unclear. CDR1 is SSHAT and CDR2 is FNYEAQ in the germline V gene (reference sequence). Trimming shortened V by 3 bases and J by 2 bases, and 6 bases separated the two germline ends. The CDR3 is 13 amino acids. The CDR3 here is CASSFGLTDTQYF. For the CDR3, the DNA is TGTGCCAGCAGCTTTGGCCTCACAGATACGCAGTATTTT.

This clone was seen just once. The chain links TRBV2 to TRBJ2-7; 10 nucleotides match TRBD2. The V gene end was trimmed by 6 bases and the J gene end by 0 bases; junction bases not matched to a gene: 5. The CDR3 spans 15 residues. Germline V gives CDR1 SNHLY, CDR2 FYNNEI. Here the CDR3 reads CASSRLAGISYEQYF. The CDR3 DNA reads as TGTGCCAGCAGCCGACTAGCGGGTATCTCCTACGAGCAGTACTTC.

The chain employs TRBV25-1 and TRBJ1-6; D is unclear. This CDR3 spans 16 amino acids. Germline V lookup: CDR1 MGHDK, CDR2 SYGVNS. Deletions cut 4 bases from V and 1 base from J, with 11 bases between. The CDR3 protein is CASSAREGSYNSPLHF. The CDR3 DNA reads as TGTGCCAGCAGTGCGCGGGAGGGTTCCTATAATTCACCCCTCCACTTT.

The chain recombines TRBV19 with TRBJ1-6; D gene ambiguous. The CDR3 has 15 residues. CDR1 and CDR2 (germline): LNHDA, SQIVND (reference sequence). Deletions cut 1 base from V and 0 bases from J, with 4 bases between. DNA of the CDR3: TGTGCCAGTAGTATAGGGAGCTCCTATAATTCACCCCTCCACTTT. As protein: CASSIGSSYNSPLHF.

The chain uses TRBV30 and TRBJ1-4, with a tentative D call TRBD1 (6 bases). CDR1 GTSNPN and CDR2 SVGIG come from the germline V gene (reference sequence). The V gene lost 4 bases and the J gene lost 4 bases, with 19 bases spanning the gap. CDR3 length: 16 amino acids. The CDR3 sequence: CAWKSGKQGVNEKLFF. The CDR3 DNA reads TGTGCCTGGAAGTCCGGCAAACAGGGAGTTAATGAAAAACTGTTTTTT.

V is TRBV11-3 and J is TRBJ2-3; 8 bases match TRBD1. The CDR3 loop spans 15 amino acids. Looked up from germline, CDR1 is SGHNT and CDR2 is YENEEA. V shed 5 bases and J 3 bases; nucleotides not matched to a gene: 7. CDR3 sequence: CASSPRDRLTDTQYF. The DNA for the CDR3 is TGTGCCAGCAGCCCCCGGGACAGGTTGACAGATACGCAGTATTTT.

The chain couples TRBV7-9 to TRBJ2-4; D may be TRBD1 (5 bases). This CDR3 is 17 amino acids long. CDR1 and CDR2 from the germline V gene are SEHNR and FQNEAQ (reference sequence). Deletions cut 0 bases from V and 3 bases from J, with 15 bases between. CDR3 sequence: CASSLAGQGYGKNIQYF. The CDR3 DNA sequence: TGTGCCAGCAGCTTAGCAGGGCAGGGCTATGGCAAAAACATTCAGTACTTC.

The chain employs TRBV6-1 and TRBJ2-1; TRBD1 is a possible D gene (6 bases). The CDR3 sequence is 14 residues long. V lost 5 bases and J lost 0, with 8 bases in between. CDR1 and CDR2 (germline): MNHNS, SASEGT. The CDR3 sequence: CASSRGGSYNEQFF. CDR3 coding DNA: TGTGCCAGCAGTCGAGGGGGCTCCTACAATGAGCAGTTCTTC.

J is TRBJ1-6 and V is TRBV7-2; TRBD1 matches at 8 bases. The length of the CDR3 is 15 residues. J gave up 10 bases and V 2 bases, and 7 bases lay outside the gene matches. CDR1 is SGHTA and CDR2 is FQGNSA in the germline V gene. The CDR3 loop is CASSLTGQETSPLHF. The CDR3 nucleotides are TGTGCCAGCAGCTTAACGGGACAGGAGACCTCACCCCTCCACTTT.

The chain combines TRBV29-1 with TRBJ2-6, with D possibly being TRBD2 (6 bases). The CDR3 sequence is 14 residues long. V lost 7 bases, J lost 1 base, and 11 bases lay in between. Germline CDR1 and CDR2: SQVTM and ANQGSEA. CDR3 sequence reads: CSALRESGANVLTF. The DNA for the CDR3 is TGCAGCGCGCTCCGGGAGTCTGGGGCCAACGTCCTGACTTTC.

The V and J genes are TRBV5-4 and TRBJ1-1, with a possible D match to TRBD1 (5 bases). Per the germline V gene, CDR1 is SGHNT and CDR2 is YYREEE (reference sequence). CDR3 length equals 15 residues. Between the trimmed V and J ends, which lost 1 base and 4 bases, there was a span of 14 bases. In DNA, the CDR3 is TGTGCCAGCAGCTTGTGGGAGGGGATGAGCACTGAAGCTTTCTTT. Protein: CASSLWEGMSTEAFF.

J is TRBJ2-3 and V is TRBV5-1; 10 bases are shared with TRBD2. Trimming removed 0 bases from V and 0 bases from J; junction bases left unmatched: 13. The CDR3 contains 20 residues. The germline gives CDR1 SGHRS, CDR2 YFSETQ. The CDR3 bases are TGCGCCAGCAGCTTGGCCGGGGGGATAGCGGGGGGAACTAGCACAGATACGCAGTATTTT. Its translation: CASSLAGGIAGGTSTDTQYF.

V usage is TRBV30 and J usage is TRBJ1-2; 10 bases line up with TRBD1. The CDR3 runs 16 residues. The germline V gene has CDR1 GTSNPN and CDR2 SVGIG (reference sequence). V lost 0 bases to trimming and J lost 4 bases; unmatched junction nucleotides: 8. The CDR3 nucleotides are TGTGCCTGGAGTGTACAGACAGGGGGCCTTGGCTATGGCTACACCTTC. This codes for CAWSVQTGGLGYGYTF.

The V and J genes are TRBV11-3 and TRBJ1-1; D may be TRBD1 (5 bases). The germline gives CDR1 SGHNT, CDR2 YENEEA. The V end was cut by 5 bases, the J end by 0 bases, with 10 bases between. The CDR3 is 14 residues long. The CDR3 region has the DNA TGTGCCAGCAGCCGTGGGGGGGTGAACACTGAAGCTTTCTTT. Protein product: CASSRGGVNTEAFF.

The CDR3 nucleotides are TGTGCCAGCAGCCGGAGCAGGACTAGCACAGATACGCAGTATTTT. Protein sequence: CASSRSRTSTDTQYF. V usage is TRBV6-5 and J usage is TRBJ2-3; D might be TRBD2 (5 bases). V lost 6 bases, J lost 0 bases, and 13 bases lay in between. The CDR3 length is 15 residues. The germline gives CDR1 MNHEY, CDR2 SVGAGI.

This chain links TRBV18 with TRBJ1-5; 8 bases agree with TRBD1. V was clipped by 3 bases and J by 2 bases; unmatched bases: 6. This CDR3 contains 16 residues. Germline V CDR1 and CDR2: KGHSH, LQKENI. The chain's CDR3 is CASSPPQTGGNQPQHF. As DNA, the CDR3 is TGTGCCAGCTCACCCCCCCAGACAGGGGGCAATCAGCCCCAGCATTTT.

This clone was observed a handful of times. This chain uses TRBV10-1 with TRBJ2-7; the match to TRBD1 covers 9 bases. V dropped 2 bases and J dropped 2; count of bases not matched to a gene: 1. CDR3 length equals 14 residues. In germline, CDR1 is WNHNN, CDR2 SYGVQD (reference sequence). The CDR3 reads CASSEGTGTYEQYF. Here the CDR3 DNA reads TGCGCCAGCAGTGAGGGGACAGGGACCTACGAGCAGTACTTC.

This chain connects TRBV4-3 to TRBJ1-1; D might be TRBD1 (6 bases). Germline V lookup: CDR1 LGHNA, CDR2 YSLEER. The ends were cut back, 4 bases at V and 2 bases at J, with 11 bases in the middle. This CDR3 comprises 14 residues. CDR3 residues: CASSLAQGNTEAFF. The CDR3 DNA is TGCGCCAGCAGCCTCGCACAGGGTAACACTGAAGCTTTCTTT.

V is TRBV29-1 and J is TRBJ2-7; tentative D call: TRBD1 (6 bases). With 7 bases removed from V and 2 bases from J, the gap between germline ends came to 12 bases. CDR1 SQVTM and CDR2 ANQGSEA come from the germline V gene. This CDR3 region has 12 residues. The CDR3 sequence: CSAQGQTYEQYF. CDR3 sequence (DNA): TGCAGCGCCCAGGGACAAACCTACGAGCAGTACTTC.

V gene TRBV23-1 combines with J gene TRBJ2-7; TRBD1 is a possible D gene (5 bases). TRBV23-1 is labeled an ORF, and its function is uncertain. Trimming shortened V by 4 bases and J by 2 bases, and 18 bases separated the two germline ends. The CDR3 is 16 amino acids. CDR3 coding DNA: TGCGCCAGCAGTCCGGGCAGGGATAAATGCCCCTACGAGCAGTACTTC. Translating it yields CASSPGRDKCPYEQYF.